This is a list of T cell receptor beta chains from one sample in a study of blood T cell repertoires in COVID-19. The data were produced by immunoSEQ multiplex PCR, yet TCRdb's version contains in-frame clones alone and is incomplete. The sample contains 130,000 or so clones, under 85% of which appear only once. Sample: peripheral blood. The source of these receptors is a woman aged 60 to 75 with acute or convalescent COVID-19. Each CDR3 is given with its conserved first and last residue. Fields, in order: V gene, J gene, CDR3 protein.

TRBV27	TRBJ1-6	CASSLTQGASPLHF
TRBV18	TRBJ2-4	CASSLGQTDIQYF
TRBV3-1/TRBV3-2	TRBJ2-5	CASSRGLAGGKETQYF
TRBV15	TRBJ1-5	CATSRDGQSQPQHF
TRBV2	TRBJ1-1	CASTGLNTEAFF
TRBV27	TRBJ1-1	CASSPGQGRTEAFF
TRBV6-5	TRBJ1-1	CASSYWTGGTTFF
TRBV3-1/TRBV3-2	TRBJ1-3	CASSQLGASSGNTIYF
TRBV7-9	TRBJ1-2	CASSPSLGFYGYTF
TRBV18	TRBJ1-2	CASSPGDSGYGYTF
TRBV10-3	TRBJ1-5	CAISAEENQPQHF
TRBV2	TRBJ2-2	CASSEPGGRAGELFF
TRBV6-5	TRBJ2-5	CASFQGFQETQYF
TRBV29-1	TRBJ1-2	CSVLGQPRGYTF
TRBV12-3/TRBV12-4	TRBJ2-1	CASSSGFEQFF
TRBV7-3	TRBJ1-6	CASSKQGPMGSSPLHF
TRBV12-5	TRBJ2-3	CASGLNFAVNTDTQYF
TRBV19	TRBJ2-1	CASTTLAGGFNEQFF
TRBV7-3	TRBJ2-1	CASSSRRENEQFF
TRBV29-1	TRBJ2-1	CSVEEWRAGNEQFF
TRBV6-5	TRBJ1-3	CASSYNTWTAEPIYF
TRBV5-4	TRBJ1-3	CASSRGGQYSGNTIYF
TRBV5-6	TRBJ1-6	CASSLYLQGGNNSPLHF
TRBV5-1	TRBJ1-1	CASSSTHLRGMNTEAFF
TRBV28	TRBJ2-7	CATGQYYEQYF
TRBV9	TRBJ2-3	CASSVGLALLTDTQYF
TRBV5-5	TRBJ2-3	CASSGIARNRGQNTDTQYF
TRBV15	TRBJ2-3	CATSRVNGGADTQYF
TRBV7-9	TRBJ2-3	CASSLMAGVTDTQYF
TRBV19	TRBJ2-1	CASSRPGLAYEQFF
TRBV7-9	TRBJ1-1	CASSLVTGGVIVAFF
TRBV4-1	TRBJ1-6	CASSQGERANSPLHF
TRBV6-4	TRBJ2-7	CASRRGSYEQYF
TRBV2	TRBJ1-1	CASLGQGARGEAFF
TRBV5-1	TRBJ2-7	CASSAGHLQTYEQYF
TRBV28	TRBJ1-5	CASSLGDRGNQPQHF
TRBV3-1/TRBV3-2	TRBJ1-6	CASRPQGVYSPLHF
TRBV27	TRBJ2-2	CASSLMGQLNTGELFF
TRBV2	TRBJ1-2	CASSEAKGNYGYTF
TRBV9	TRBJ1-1	CASSAGGWSDTEAFF
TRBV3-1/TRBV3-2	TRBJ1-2	CASSPTTAYGYTF
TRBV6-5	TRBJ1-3	CASVLGGTSGNTIYF
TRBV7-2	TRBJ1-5	CASSRREDSNQPQHF
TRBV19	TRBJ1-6	CASSPRGGRSPLHF
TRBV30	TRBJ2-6	CAWSKLRGLASGANVLTF
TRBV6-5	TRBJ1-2	CATQGAYGYTF
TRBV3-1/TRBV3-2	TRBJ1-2	CASSQASYYGYTF
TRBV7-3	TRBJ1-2	CASSSLGGGQGANGYTF
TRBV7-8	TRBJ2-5	CASSFVPGQGAGETQYF
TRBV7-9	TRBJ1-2	CASSSQGNYGYTF
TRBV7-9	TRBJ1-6	CASSSGYPQGNSPLHF
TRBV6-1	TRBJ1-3	CASSEWGSSSGNTIYF
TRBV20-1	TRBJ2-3	CSASPGGASTDTQYF
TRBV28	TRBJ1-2	CASSDSLYGYTF
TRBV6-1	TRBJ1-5	CASSEADSINQPQHF
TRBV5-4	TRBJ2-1	CASRIGGSYNEQFF
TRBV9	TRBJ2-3	CASSLWDSHTDTQYF
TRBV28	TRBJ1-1	CASSDPLGQGAVGTEAFF